These 16 T cell receptor beta chains were sequenced from one sample in a study of blood T cell repertoires in COVID-19 (TCRdb year 2020). The method was the immunoSEQ multiplex PCR assay. The clones in this table, taken by TCRdb from immuneACCESS, are in-frame only. Not every clone is retained; where verified, under half of the shortfall comes from an unresolved V gene, and the cause of the rest is unknown. This sample has around 250,000 clones in its table, and 91% of those were observed once. The top ten clones comprise 1.2% of the sample. The material sequenced was PBMCs or T cells enriched from blood (not recorded which). These receptors were obtained from a human donor in a cohort exposed to, infected with or recovered from COVID-19 (not recorded which). The donor label of this sample is uncertain.

The chain uses TRBV30 and TRBJ1-1, with a tentative D call TRBD1 (6 bases). Trimming took 3 bases from V and 5 from J, leaving 13 bases between them. CDR1 is GTSNPN and CDR2 is SVGIG in the germline V gene (reference sequence). The CDR3 runs to 13 residues. The CDR3 reads CAWRATGWTEAFF. CDR3 DNA sequence: TGTGCCTGGAGGGCCACAGGGTGGACTGAAGCTTTCTTT.

The chain has TRBV30 and TRBJ1-6, with D possibly matching TRBD1 (5 bases). CDR3 length: 15 residues. Trimming removed 4 bases at V and 10 bases at J, with 20 bases between. The germline V gene has CDR1 GTSNPN and CDR2 SVGIG (reference sequence). The CDR3, as DNA: TGTGCCTGGAAACGCGGGACCAGACTGAGATCACCCCTCCACTTT. Its translation is CAWKRGTRLRSPLHF.

The genes are TRBV5-1 and TRBJ1-1; 8 nucleotides agree with TRBD1. V lost 3 bases to trimming and J lost 9 bases; unmatched junction nucleotides: 16. Germline CDR1 reads SGHRS; CDR2 reads YFSETQ. The CDR3 contains 16 residues. DNA of the CDR3: TGCGCCAGCAGCTCTGACTCACAGGGGGGTGGGTCTCAAGCTTTCTTT. Residues: CASSSDSQGGGSQAFF.

The CDR3 spells CAISERGQEGEKLFF. CDR3 nucleotide sequence: TGTGCCATCAGTGAGAGGGGGCAGGAAGGGGAAAAACTGTTTTTT. This rearrangement joins TRBV10-3 to TRBJ1-4, with 7 nucleotides matching TRBD1. V was pared by 2 bases and J by 8 bases, with 8 bases of the junction left unmatched. Germline CDR1 ENHRY, CDR2 SYGVKD. The CDR3 runs 15 residues.

The J gene is TRBJ1-2, the V gene TRBV27; TRBD1 matches 7 bases. The V segment lost 4 bases and the J segment 4 bases; nucleotides outside the gene matches: 3. Germline values: CDR1 MNHEY, CDR2 SMNVEV (reference sequence). This CDR3 spans 13 amino acids. CDR3 sequence reads: CASSSTGVYGYTF. CDR3 nucleotide sequence: TGTGCCAGCAGTTCCACAGGGGTCTATGGCTACACCTTC.

The chain joins TRBV27 to TRBJ2-7; 7 bases line up with TRBD2. Germline CDR1 reads MNHEY; CDR2 reads SMNVEV (reference sequence). Losses at the gene ends were 2 bases for V and 3 bases for J; bases not matched to a gene: 10. The CDR3 consists of 16 residues. DNA of the CDR3: TGTGCCAGCAGTTTACGTGGGGTAGCGGGTGTCTACGAGCAGTACTTC. This gives the protein CASSLRGVAGVYEQYF.

The chain combines TRBV5-1 with TRBJ2-7, with TRBD1 as a possible D gene (6 bases). Trimming removed 0 bases from V and 0 bases from J, with 7 bases in between. The germline V gene encodes CDR1 SGHRS and CDR2 YFSETQ. The CDR3 contains 14 residues. This chain's CDR3 is CASSLGTASYEQYF. DNA of the CDR3: TGCGCCAGCAGCTTGGGGACAGCCTCCTACGAGCAGTACTTC.

The chain joins TRBV28 to TRBJ2-2; TRBD1 agrees at 9 bases. J gave up 12 bases and V 5 bases, and 10 bases lay outside the gene matches. The CDR3 is 14 amino acids. The V gene's germline CDR1 is MDHEN and CDR2 SYDVKM. The DNA for the CDR3 is TGTGCCAGCAGTCCGGGACAGGGCGGGTGGAAGCTGTTTTTT. It translates to CASSPGQGGWKLFF.

This clone was observed a handful of times. J is TRBJ2-3 and V is TRBV7-2, with D perhaps matching TRBD1 (6 bases). The CDR3 is 16 residues long. V was pared by 6 bases and J by 3 bases, with 19 bases between. CDR1 is SGHTA and CDR2 is FQGNSA in the germline V gene. This chain's CDR3 is CASSYRGGRVTDTQYF. As DNA, the CDR3 is TGTGCCAGCAGTTATAGAGGGGGAAGAGTGACAGATACGCAGTATTTT. The full variable domain, its missing parts supplied by reference TRBV7-2 and TRBJ2-3, is GAGVSQSPSNKVTEKGKDVELRCDPISGHTALYWYRQSLGQGLEFLIYFQGNSAPDKSGLPSDRFSAERTGGSVSTLTIQRTQQEDSAVYLCASSYRGGRVTDTQYFGPGTRLTVL.

This chain joins TRBV12-3 or TRBV12-4 and TRBJ1-2; D unclear. V lost 3 bases and J lost 4, with 6 bases in between. The CDR3 extends over 12 amino acids. The CDR3 spells CASSFSLYGYTF. In DNA, the CDR3 is TGTGCCAGCAGTTTTTCCCTCTATGGCTACACCTTC.

V and J are TRBV3-1 (or the pseudogene TRBV3-2) and TRBJ1-3, with D unclear. The V end was cut by 1 base, the J end by 4 bases, with 8 bases between. The CDR3 is made up of 14 amino acids. In germline, CDR1 is LGHDT, CDR2 YNNKEL (reference sequence). Here the CDR3 DNA reads TGTGCCAGCAGCCAAGGGGAGTTCGGAAACACCATATATTTT. The encoded protein is CASSQGEFGNTIYF.

V usage is TRBV5-1 and J usage is TRBJ2-7, with D possibly matching TRBD2 (6 bases). Germline lookup yields CDR1 SGHRS and CDR2 YFSETQ. The CDR3 consists of 14 residues. The V end lost 1 base, the J end lost 3 bases, and 11 bases lay between the germline ends. The chain's CDR3 is CASSLPGRNYEQYF. The CDR3, as DNA: TGCGCCAGCAGCTTGCCAGGGAGGAACTACGAGCAGTACTTC.

Comment on this clone: An end of the junction does not agree with germline; a read error may underlie this. Other DNA variants within this sample encode the same CDR3. Written as DNA, the CDR3 is TGCGCCAGCAGCTTGGTTTACAGGAGGGATTCCGGAGAGCTGTTTTTT. Protein product: CASSLVYRRDSGELFF. V gene TRBV5-1 combines with J gene TRBJ2-2, with D possibly being TRBD2 (6 bases). CDR3 length equals 16 residues. CDR1 and CDR2 (germline): SGHRS, YFSETQ. The full variable domain, rest sourced from reference TRBV5-1 and TRBJ2-2, is KAGVTQTPRYLIKTRGQQVTLSCSPISGHRSVSWYQQTPGQGLQFLFEYFSETQRNKGNFPGRFSGRQFSNSRSEMNVSTLELGDSALYLCASSLVYRRDSGELFFGEGSRLTVL.

V usage is TRBV14 and J usage is TRBJ2-7; D ambiguous. The V and J ends lost 0 bases and 6 bases respectively, with 9 bases between them. CDR3 size: 13 residues. CDR1 and CDR2 from the germline V gene are SGHDN and FVKESK. The CDR3: CASSQDLAGEQYF. CDR3 DNA: TGTGCCAGCAGCCAAGATTTGGCAGGCGAGCAGTACTTC.

The chain has TRBV18 and TRBJ1-1; D is uncertain. Germline V CDR1 and CDR2: KGHSH, LQKENI. Trimming shortened V by 6 bases and J by 1 base, and 12 bases separated the two germline ends. The CDR3 runs to 14 residues. This CDR3 is CASSPGQENTEAFF. CDR3 sequence (DNA): TGTGCCAGCTCGCCCGGCCAGGAGAACACTGAAGCTTTCTTT.

The chain joins TRBV30 to TRBJ1-4; TRBD1 agrees at 8 bases. J gave up 7 bases and V 5 bases, and 3 bases lay outside the gene matches. This CDR3 comprises 12 residues. Germline loops: CDR1 GTSNPN, CDR2 SVGIG (reference sequence). As DNA, the CDR3 is TGTGCCTGGGCAGGGGGCGGTGAAAAACTGTTTTTT. Its protein is CAWAGGGEKLFF.